Listed below are T cell receptor beta chains from one sample, sequenced in a study of blood T cell repertoires in COVID-19. Produced via immunoSEQ multiplex PCR; TCRdb's table is partial and in-frame only. The sample records some 180,000 clones, about 85% being singletons. Sequencing was carried out using PBMCs or T cells enriched from blood (not recorded which). These receptor sequences come from a man aged 35-49 years who had recovered from COVID-19. Each CDR3 is given with its conserved first and last residue. D genes are given only for firm matches. The size field is filled for only some rows; it gives once, few, many or a size class.

CDR3 protein,CDR3 DNA,J gene,V gene,clone size,D gene
CASAIRENTEAFF,TGTGCCAGCGCGATCAGGGAGAACACTGAAGCTTTCTTT,TRBJ1-1,TRBV6-5,.,.
CASRSGVGYTF,TGTGCCAGTCGGTCAGGGGTTGGCTACACCTTC,TRBJ1-2,TRBV19,.,.
CASIGGTTDTQYF,TGTGCCAGCATCGGGGGGACCACAGATACGCAGTATTTT,TRBJ2-3,TRBV2,.,TRBD2
CASSQAIQGVAYNSPLHF,TGTGCCAGCAGCCAAGCCATACAGGGAGTCGCCTATAATTCACCCCTCCACTTT,TRBJ1-6,TRBV14,.,.
CASSFLTDTQYF,TGTGCCAGCAGCTTCCTAACAGATACGCAGTATTTT,TRBJ2-3,TRBV11-1,.,.
CATSGSGGLNTEAFF,TGTGCCACCAGTGGTTCGGGGGGGCTAAACACTGAAGCTTTCTTT,TRBJ1-1,TRBV24-1,.,.
CATGPTVTNTEAFF,TGTGCCACCGGACCGACAGTAACGAACACTGAAGCTTTCTTT,TRBJ1-1,TRBV27,.,.
CASSHGLPGETQYF,TGTGCCAGCAGCCATGGGCTCCCCGGAGAGACCCAGTACTTC,TRBJ2-5,TRBV14,.,.
CASSPLNHSSPALHF,TGTGCCAGCAGTCCCCTCAACCACTCCTCTCCGGCCCTCCACTTT,TRBJ1-6,TRBV27,.,.
CASSRTSDNTDTQYF,TGTGCCAGTTCTAGGACTAGCGACAACACAGATACGCAGTATTTT,TRBJ2-3,TRBV19,few,TRBD2
CASSPPGMNTEAFF,TGTGCCAGCAGTCCCCCAGGAATGAACACTGAAGCTTTCTTT,TRBJ1-1,TRBV2,few,.
CASSEPRTGGETQYF,TGCGCCAGCAGCGAGCCCCGGACAGGGGGGGAGACCCAGTACTTC,TRBJ2-5,TRBV5-1,.,TRBD1
CASRGGNEQYF,TGCGCCAGCAGGGGGGGGAACGAGCAGTACTTC,TRBJ2-7,TRBV4-1,.,TRBD2
CATSEGIGELFF,TGCGCCACCTCGGAGGGCATCGGGGAGCTGTTTTTT,TRBJ2-2,TRBV10-1,.,.
CASRFAGTSSTDEQFF,TGCGCCAGCAGATTCGCCGGGACTAGCTCGACGGATGAGCAGTTCTTC,TRBJ2-1,TRBV5-1,.,TRBD2
CASSEPQLGQASEQYF,TGTGCCAGCAGTGAACCCCAACTTGGGCAGGCCTCCGAGCAGTACTTC,TRBJ2-7,TRBV25-1,once,.
CASSEGGTQPQHF,TGTGCCAGCAGTGAGGGAGGGACTCAGCCCCAGCATTTT,TRBJ1-5,TRBV2,.,.
CSVDRGSYEQYF,TGCAGCGTCGACAGGGGTTCCTACGAGCAGTACTTC,TRBJ2-7,TRBV29-1,.,TRBD1
CASSLSSGRAIDEQFF,TGTGCCAGCAGCTTATCTAGCGGGAGGGCCATAGATGAGCAGTTCTTC,TRBJ2-1,TRBV9,few,TRBD2
CASSVGASGVTDTQYF,TGTGCCAGCAGCGTAGGAGCCAGCGGCGTCACAGATACGCAGTATTTT,TRBJ2-3,TRBV9,.,.
CASRPRGQGNYGYTF,TGTGCCAGCAGACCTCGAGGACAGGGGAACTATGGCTACACCTTC,TRBJ1-2,TRBV27,.,TRBD1
CASSQAGTKNTIYF,TGCGCCAGCAGCCAAGCTGGGACAAAAAACACCATATATTTT,TRBJ1-3,TRBV4-1,.,.
CASRTAGTGGIAFF,TGTGCCAGCAGAACCGCCGGGACAGGGGGAATAGCTTTCTTT,TRBJ1-1,TRBV28,.,TRBD1
CASSPDRTSGNTIYF,TGTGCCAGCAGCCCAGACAGGACCTCTGGAAACACCATATATTTT,TRBJ1-3,TRBV12-1,.,.
CASSLGVLTGQGSGNTIYF,TGTGCCAGCAGCTTAGGAGTTCTAACAGGGCAAGGGTCTGGAAACACCATATATTTT,TRBJ1-3,TRBV11-2,.,.
CAWSVGTGPYGYTF,TGTGCCTGGAGTGTGGGGACAGGGCCTTATGGCTACACCTTC,TRBJ1-2,TRBV30,.,TRBD1
CSVHPGQKEAFF,TGCAGCGTTCACCCGGGTCAGAAAGAAGCTTTCTTT,TRBJ1-1,TRBV29-1,few,.
CASSAFTEKQFF,TGTGCCAGCAGCGCGTTTACAGAGAAGCAGTTCTTC,TRBJ2-1,TRBV9,.,.
CASKRLQGNSPLHF,TGTGCCAGCAAGCGATTACAGGGAAATTCACCCCTCCACTTT,TRBJ1-6,TRBV6-5,.,.